One sample yielded the 14 T cell receptor beta chains listed below, sequenced in a study of T-cell reconstitution after alpha-beta-depleted transplantation in children. Preparation of the TCRbeta library used unique molecular identifiers. From the PCR reads, TCRdb called clonotypes with MiXCR, one entry per CDR3 protein. The profile shows hundreds of thousands of distinct CDR3 sequences, about an eighth of them singletons. Material: PBMCs, mostly from graft donor cells, obtained 360 days after TCRalphabeta/CD19-depleted stem cell transplant. These receptors were taken from a male patient between 5 and 17 years old who had a stem cell transplant for acute myeloid leukemia, so the T cells may come from the graft donor.

This clonotype has just a few counts. The chain carries TRBV28 and TRBJ2-1, with TRBD1 identical over 7 bases. The germline gives CDR1 MDHEN, CDR2 SYDVKM. Trimming cost V 2 bases and J 0 bases; bases outside gene matches: 19. The CDR3 sequence is 21 residues long. CDR3 sequence (DNA): TGTGCCAGCAGTTTAAAAGTGGGCGACAGGGTCCCGACGAGCTCCTACAATGAGCAGTTCTTC. This codes for CASSLKVGDRVPTSSYNEQFF.

This clonotype occurred many times. V and J are TRBV28 and TRBJ2-7; the match to TRBD2 covers 7 bases. Germline V gives CDR1 MDHEN, CDR2 SYDVKM. V trimming: 9 bases; J trimming: 0 bases; junction bases outside the gene matches: 8. The CDR3 runs to 14 residues. CDR3 in amino acids: CASETGTTSYEQYF. The CDR3 DNA reads TGTGCCAGTGAGACCGGGACTACCTCCTACGAGCAGTACTTC. The full variable domain, in which reference TRBV28 and TRBJ2-7 provide the parts outside the CDR3, is DVKVTQSSRYLVKRTGEKVFLECVQDMDHENMFWYRQDPGLGLRLIYFSYDVKMKEKGDIPEGYSVSREKKERFSLILESASTNQTSMYLCASETGTTSYEQYFGPGTRLTVT.

This clonotype was detected ten times or more. The junction and the germline gene differ at one end; a read error may be behind it. This rearrangement joins TRBV20-1 to TRBJ2-3, with 13 bases fitting TRBD2. The germline gives CDR1 DFQATT, CDR2 SNEGSKA (reference sequence). The CDR3 covers 15 residues. The CDR3 nucleotides are TGCAGTGCTAGGAGGACTAGCGGGAGCAGAGATACGCAGTATTTT. Translated: CSARRTSGSRDTQYF.

The chain uses TRBV28 and TRBJ2-7; D might be TRBD1 (6 bases). Germline V lookup: CDR1 MDHEN, CDR2 SYDVKM. This CDR3 is 14 amino acids long. V dropped 3 bases and J dropped 0 bases, with 9 bases sitting between them. The CDR3 nucleotides read TGTGCCAGCAGTTTCTTGACAGGCTCCTACGAGCAGTACTTC. Its translation: CASSFLTGSYEQYF. Drawing the rest from reference TRBV28 and TRBJ2-7, the complete variable domain is DVKVTQSSRYLVKRTGEKVFLECVQDMDHENMFWYRQDPGLGLRLIYFSYDVKMKEKGDIPEGYSVSREKKERFSLILESASTNQTSMYLCASSFLTGSYEQYFGPGTRLTVT.

The rearrangement joins TRBV4-3 to TRBJ2-5; 9 bases are shared with TRBD2. CDR3 size: 15 residues. V lost 2 bases to trimming and J lost 5 bases; unmatched junction nucleotides: 6. Germline CDR1 LGHNA, CDR2 YSLEER. The CDR3 loop reads CASSQLAGARETQYF. The CDR3 DNA reads TGCGCCAGCAGCCAATTAGCGGGAGCTAGGGAGACCCAGTACTTC.

In its sample, this clonotype was seen a few times. The chain has TRBV4-2 and TRBJ2-7; TRBD1 agrees at 9 bases. The CDR3 length is 15 residues. After removal of 4 bases from V and 1 base from J, the junction contained 5 bases not matched to a gene. CDR1 is LGHNA and CDR2 is YNFKEQ in the germline V gene. The CDR3 loop is CASSPPGTGSYEQYF. As DNA, the CDR3 is TGTGCCAGCAGCCCGCCCGGGACAGGGTCCTACGAGCAGTACTTC.

This clonotype came up many times. The chain has TRBV29-1 and TRBJ2-3; TRBD2 might be the D (6 bases). CDR1 is SQVTM, CDR2 ANQGSEA, per germline. This CDR3 has 14 residues. Trimming pared 4 bases from V and 6 bases from J, leaving 17 bases between. CDR3 amino acids: CSVGHSGFDDTQYF. CDR3 bases: TGCAGCGTTGGTCATAGCGGTTTTGACGATACGCAGTATTTT.

Ten or more counts support this clonotype. The chain combines TRBV29-1 with TRBJ2-7, with TRBD1 identical over 9 bases. CDR3 length: 14 residues. The V gene's germline CDR1 is SQVTM and CDR2 ANQGSEA. The J segment lost 3 bases and the V segment lost 2 bases, leaving 5 bases of the junction unmatched. The CDR3 is CSVESRTGDYEQYF. CDR3 DNA sequence: TGCAGCGTTGAATCAAGGACAGGGGACTACGAGCAGTACTTC.

This clonotype was seen ten or more times. The chain uses TRBV7-8 and TRBJ2-5; D call uncertain. V was cut by 3 bases and J by 2 bases, with 19 bases left in between. The germline V gene encodes CDR1 SGHVS and CDR2 FQNEAQ. The CDR3 contains 17 residues. CDR3 sequence: CASSLPHGLVRQETQYF. The CDR3 DNA sequence: TGTGCCAGCAGCTTGCCTCATGGGTTAGTCAGACAAGAGACCCAGTACTTC.

The chain is built from TRBV4-3 and TRBJ2-1, with TRBD2 identical over 10 bases. The germline gives CDR1 LGHNA, CDR2 YSLEER. Losses at the gene ends were 4 bases for V and 3 bases for J; bases not matched to a gene: 6. This CDR3 is built from 16 residues. This CDR3 is CASSRRGTSDYNEQFF. Written as DNA, the CDR3 is TGCGCCAGCAGCCGCCGCGGGACTAGCGACTACAATGAGCAGTTCTTC.

This clonotype was seen more than once but under ten times. The chain uses TRBV7-6 and TRBJ1-1; tentatively, D is TRBD1 (5 bases). The V end was cut by 0 bases, the J end by 0 bases, with 11 bases between. The CDR3 is 16 amino acids. Germline CDR1 and CDR2: SGHVS and FNYEAQ. CDR3 sequence: CASSLASGLVNTEAFF. As DNA, the CDR3 is TGTGCCAGCAGCTTAGCGTCAGGGTTGGTGAACACTGAAGCTTTCTTT.

This chain connects TRBV20-1 to TRBJ1-2; perhaps TRBD1 as D (6 bases). Germline loops: CDR1 DFQATT, CDR2 SNEGSKA (reference sequence). Trimming removed 0 bases from V and 7 bases from J, with 15 bases in between. There are 14 residues in the CDR3. The CDR3: CSARDLGGGGGYTF. In DNA form, the CDR3 reads TGCAGTGCTAGAGATCTGGGGGGCGGGGGTGGCTACACCTTC.

The gene calls are TRBV20-1 and TRBJ1-5, with D uncertain. The CDR3 is 14 amino acids. V was trimmed by 6 bases and J by 1 base, leaving 13 bases between them. Germline V gene sequence: CDR1 DFQATT, CDR2 SNEGSKA (reference sequence). The CDR3 bases are TGCAGTGCCCCGGGGTATGGGAGCAATCAGCCCCAGCATTTT. It specifies CSAPGYGSNQPQHF.

The chain employs TRBV28 and TRBJ1-5; 7 bases are shared with TRBD1. J gave up 13 bases and V 6 bases, and 9 bases lay outside the gene matches. The CDR3 is 12 residues long. The V gene's germline CDR1 is MDHEN and CDR2 SYDVKM. CDR3 nucleotide sequence: TGTGCCAGCAGCTACAGGGGAGGTTTTCAGCATTTT. Its protein is CASSYRGGFQHF.